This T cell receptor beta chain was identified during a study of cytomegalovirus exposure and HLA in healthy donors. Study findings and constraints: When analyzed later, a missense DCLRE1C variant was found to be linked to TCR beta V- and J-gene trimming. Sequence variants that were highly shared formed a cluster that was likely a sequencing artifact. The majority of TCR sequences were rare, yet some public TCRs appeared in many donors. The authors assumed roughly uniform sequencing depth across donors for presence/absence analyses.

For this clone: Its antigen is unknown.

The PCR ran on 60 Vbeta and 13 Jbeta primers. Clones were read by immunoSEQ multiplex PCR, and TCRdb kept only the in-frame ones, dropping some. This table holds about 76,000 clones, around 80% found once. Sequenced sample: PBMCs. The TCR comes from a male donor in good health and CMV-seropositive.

CDR3 DNA sequence: TGTGCCAGCAGCCTACGGGAACTAGCGGGAGGCAATGAGCAGTTCTTC. Encoded protein: CASSLRELAGGNEQFF. The V and J genes are TRBV7-3 and TRBJ2-1; TRBD2 matches 12 bases. The CDR3 is 16 residues long. The V and J ends lost 5 bases and 6 bases, in that order; junction bases with no gene match: 8. CDR1 is SGHTA and CDR2 is FQGTGA in the germline V gene.